The 29 T cell receptor beta chains in this list originate from one sample, sequenced in a study of HIV-infected patients and healthy controls. The repertoire came from unfractionated whole blood and reflected all unsorted peripheral T cells. Alpha and beta constant-region primers primed reverse transcription of around 0.5 ug RNA. Using multiplexing indices, alpha and beta chain libraries were generated apart by chain-specific third strand synthesis. Via MiXCR, TCRdb re-called the 5' RACE reads, giving one row per CDR3 protein. The sample has under 20,000 distinct CDR3 sequences, roughly a tenth seen once. Sequencing was carried out using blood. The source is an adult in good health.

In this sample, this clonotype is medium-sized. The V gene is TRBV6-2 or TRBV6-3, the J gene TRBJ2-6, with D possibly TRBD2 on 7 matching bases. The CDR3 runs 16 residues. Germline values: CDR1 MNHEY, CDR2 SVGEGT. With 11 bases removed from V and 1 base from J, the gap between germline ends came to 18 bases. In DNA, the CDR3 is TGTGCCGGGAGGGAGGGGGACCATTCTGGGGCCAACGTCCTGACTTTC. Translation gives CAGREGDHSGANVLTF.

V and J are TRBV12-3 or TRBV12-4 and TRBJ2-1; TRBD2 matches at 9 bases. There are 14 residues in the CDR3. V lost 6 bases and J lost 4; bases outside the gene matches: 4. The DNA of the CDR3 is TGTGCCAGCAGCCTAGCGGGATCGTACAATGAGCAGTTCTTC. It yields the protein CASSLAGSYNEQFF.

By share of the sample, this clonotype is medium-sized. The rearrangement links TRBV5-1 to TRBJ2-3; 7 bases match TRBD1. The CDR3 sequence is 14 residues long. Looked up from germline, CDR1 is SGHRS and CDR2 is YFSETQ. The junction had 4 bases not matched to a gene; V was cut back by 4 bases and J by 2 bases. The CDR3 DNA reads TGCGCCAGCAGCCTCAGGGGGACCACAGATACGCAGTATTTT. Translating gives CASSLRGTTDTQYF.

This clonotype was recorded at least ten times. The chain has TRBV2 and TRBJ1-5; tentative D call: TRBD1 (6 bases). V lost 6 bases to trimming and J lost 3 bases, with 12 bases between them. Germline V gene sequence: CDR1 SNHLY, CDR2 FYNNEI. This CDR3 has 14 residues. CDR3 residues: CASSPDRTNQPQHF. The CDR3 DNA is TGTGCCAGCAGCCCGGACAGAACCAATCAGCCCCAGCATTTT.

In its sample, this clonotype was seen many times. The V call is TRBV6-4, the J call TRBJ2-2; 8 positions match TRBD2. CDR3 length: 16 amino acids. V was pared by 4 bases and J by 6 bases, with 10 bases of the junction left unmatched. The germline gives CDR1 MRHNA, CDR2 SNTAGT. In DNA form, the CDR3 reads TGTGCCAGCAGTGTGACTAGCGAATTTAACGCCGGGGAGCTGTTTTTT. Protein sequence: CASSVTSEFNAGELFF.

V gene TRBV29-1 combines with J gene TRBJ2-5, with D possibly being TRBD2 (6 bases). CDR3 size: 14 residues. Germline lookup yields CDR1 SQVTM and CDR2 ANQGSEA. V was clipped by 1 base and J by 4 bases, with 13 bases between them. In DNA form, the CDR3 reads TGCAGCGTTGAAGGGGGGAGCGGGCTAGAGACCCAGTACTTC. This encodes CSVEGGSGLETQYF.

There are a few counts of this clonotype. The V call is TRBV7-2, the J call TRBJ2-1, with D tentatively TRBD2 (6 bases). The CDR3 has 15 residues. With 1 base removed from V and 7 bases from J, the gap between germline ends came to 14 bases. The V gene's germline CDR1 is SGHTA and CDR2 FQGNSA. This CDR3 reads CASSLGAGKGNEQFF. CDR3 DNA sequence: TGTGCCAGCAGCTTAGGCGCGGGAAAGGGGAATGAGCAGTTCTTC.

This clonotype was seen at least ten times. The chain combines TRBV28 with TRBJ1-5, with D hard to call. Per the germline V gene, CDR1 is MDHEN and CDR2 is SYDVKM. Trimming removed 7 bases from V and 3 bases from J, with 10 bases in between. The CDR3 loop spans 13 amino acids. The CDR3 protein is CASNRGLNQPQHF. The CDR3 DNA follows: TGTGCCAGCAACCGAGGGCTCAATCAGCCCCAGCATTTT.

This clonotype was observed at least ten times. This chain joins TRBV27 and TRBJ2-3; TRBD2 matches 7 bases. The CDR3 spans 17 residues. Germline assignment: CDR1 MNHEY and CDR2 SMNVEV (reference sequence). V trimming: 3 bases; J trimming: 0 bases; junction bases outside the gene matches: 9. This chain's CDR3 is CASSFAGDFISTDTQYF. The CDR3 DNA sequence: TGTGCCAGCAGTTTTGCGGGAGACTTTATAAGCACAGATACGCAGTATTTT.

This clonotype was detected ten times or more. The V gene is TRBV7-9, the J gene TRBJ2-3; possible D gene TRBD2, 6 bases. The CDR3 runs to 16 residues. The V end lost 5 bases, the J end lost 8 bases, and 23 bases lay between the germline ends. CDR1 and CDR2 from the germline V gene are SEHNR and FQNEAQ (reference sequence). The chain's CDR3 is CASSPPEGRRSGTQYF. CDR3 DNA sequence: TGTGCCAGCAGCCCGCCGGAGGGGAGAAGGTCTGGTACGCAGTATTTT.

The sample holds many counts of this clonotype. The chain joins TRBV19 to TRBJ2-6; D call uncertain. Germline V gene lookup returns CDR1 LNHDA and CDR2 SQIVND (reference sequence). Trimming removed 6 bases from V and 0 bases from J, with 9 bases in between. CDR3 length: 15 amino acids. Here the CDR3 DNA reads TGTGCCAGTAGGCCGCCAAGCTCTGGGGCCAACGTCCTGACTTTC. Translated, it gives CASRPPSSGANVLTF.

This clonotype occurred many times. V and J are TRBV20-1 and TRBJ2-2, with D perhaps matching TRBD1 (6 bases). V lost 0 bases and J lost 0, with 17 bases in between. This CDR3 spans 18 amino acids. Germline V gene data show CDR1 as DFQATT and CDR2 as SNEGSKA (reference sequence). The CDR3 region is CSARDRGTGTTNTGELFF. The CDR3 region has the DNA TGCAGTGCTAGAGATCGGGGCACCGGGACAACGAACACCGGGGAGCTGTTTTTT.

This clonotype came up many times. The rearrangement links TRBV5-4 to TRBJ2-5; TRBD2 agrees at 8 bases. The ends lost 3 bases at V and 4 bases at J; junction bases unmatched: 8. The CDR3 contains 15 residues. The V gene's germline CDR1 is SGHNT and CDR2 YYREEE (reference sequence). The CDR3 bases are TGTGCCAGCAGCTGGGGGCGGGAGGATGCAGAGACCCAGTACTTC. Translation: CASSWGREDAETQYF.

In this sample, this clonotype turned up many times. The chain has TRBV28 and TRBJ2-4, with D uncertain. CDR1 and CDR2 (germline): MDHEN, SYDVKM. Trimming took off 7 bases at V and 4 bases at J, with 14 bases between the two ends. This CDR3 has 14 residues. The CDR3 loop reads CASTPPGLKNIQYF. The CDR3 nucleotides are TGTGCCAGCACCCCCCCCGGTTTAAAAAACATTCAGTACTTC. The full variable domain, rest sourced from reference TRBV28 and TRBJ2-4, is DVKVTQSSRYLVKRTGEKVFLECVQDMDHENMFWYRQDPGLGLRLIYFSYDVKMKEKGDIPEGYSVSREKKERFSLILESASTNQTSMYLCASTPPGLKNIQYFGAGTRLSVL.

This clonotype rates as medium-sized. This rearrangement joins TRBV19 to TRBJ1-5, with D possibly TRBD1 on 6 matching bases. This CDR3 contains 14 residues. V lost 7 bases, J lost 2 bases, and 12 bases lay in between. Germline V gene sequence: CDR1 LNHDA, CDR2 SQIVND (reference sequence). CDR3 in DNA: TGTGCCAGTACCAGGACAGTGGGCAATCAGCCCCAGCATTTT. Protein: CASTRTVGNQPQHF.

This clonotype was seen many times. The chain joins TRBV29-1 to TRBJ1-5; 7 bases map to TRBD1. With V trimmed by 5 bases and J by 6 bases, 7 bases remained unmatched. The CDR3 extends over 13 amino acids. Per the germline V gene, CDR1 is SQVTM and CDR2 is ANQGSEA. The DNA for the CDR3 is TGCAGCGTTTCCCTAGGGGGCTCTCAGCCCCAGCATTTT. Its protein product is CSVSLGGSQPQHF.

This clonotype appeared many times. The rearrangement uses TRBV28 and TRBJ2-1, with D possibly matching TRBD2 (5 bases). The CDR3 loop spans 14 amino acids. CDR1 and CDR2 (germline): MDHEN, SYDVKM. Trimming shortened V by 3 bases and J by 5 bases, and 11 bases separated the two germline ends. CDR3 bases: TGTGCCAGCAGTTTGGAAAGCGGACACAATGAGCAGTTCTTC. Its protein is CASSLESGHNEQFF.

This clonotype counts as medium-sized. The rearrangement uses TRBV29-1 and TRBJ2-1; D might be TRBD1 (5 bases). The CDR3 is made up of 11 amino acids. CDR1 and CDR2 from the germline V gene are SQVTM and ANQGSEA. Trimming removed 4 bases from V and 9 bases from J, with 10 bases in between. CDR3 DNA sequence: TGCAGCGTTGGGTTGCAGGGTGAGCAGTTCTTC. Translating it yields CSVGLQGEQFF.

The CDR3 reads CSGMWSYNEQFF. The CDR3 bases are TGCAGCGGGATGTGGTCCTACAATGAGCAGTTCTTC. The chain has TRBV29-1 and TRBJ2-1; D ambiguous. Germline V gene lookup returns CDR1 SQVTM and CDR2 ANQGSEA. CDR3 length equals 12 residues. Deletions cut 7 bases from V and 1 base from J, with 8 bases between.

In this sample, this clonotype turned up many times. The CDR3 spells CASSGGVAGGPYEQYF. The CDR3 DNA reads as TGTGCCAGCAGCGGAGGGGTAGCGGGAGGGCCGTACGAGCAGTACTTC. The chain is built from TRBV6-5 and TRBJ2-7; TRBD2 matches 11 bases. J lost 4 bases, V lost 6 bases, and 11 bases had no gene match. CDR1 and CDR2 from the germline V gene are MNHEY and SVGAGI. The CDR3 covers 16 residues.

This clonotype was picked up many times. A read error may account for a junction end that differs from germline. This chain joins TRBV27 and TRBJ1-5; no definite D call. The CDR3 length is 12 residues. CDR1 and CDR2 from the germline V gene are MNHEY and SMNVEV (reference sequence). The CDR3 coding sequence is TGTGCCAGCAGTTTCCTAGATCAGCCCACGTATTTT. Translated: CASSFLDQPTYF.

The chain has TRBV6-6 and TRBJ1-1; no reliable D call. CDR3 length: 17 amino acids. CDR1 is MNHNY and CDR2 is SVGAGI in the germline V gene (reference sequence). Trimming removed 0 bases at V and 2 bases at J, with 16 bases between. The CDR3 spells CASSYSIAELPNTEAFF. The CDR3 bases are TGTGCCAGCAGTTACTCGATAGCGGAGCTTCCCAACACTGAAGCTTTCTTT.

This clonotype showed up many times. J is TRBJ2-2 and V is TRBV14, with a possible D match to TRBD2 (6 bases). This CDR3 comprises 16 residues. V was cut by 0 bases and J by 6 bases, with 14 bases left in between. The germline CDR1 and CDR2 sequences are SGHDN and FVKESK. CDR3 sequence reads: CASSQELGGAAGELFF. The CDR3 coding sequence is TGTGCCAGCAGCCAAGAACTCGGGGGTGCGGCCGGGGAGCTGTTTTTT.

In this sample, this clonotype turned up a few times. The rearrangement links TRBV10-3 to TRBJ2-5; D may be TRBD1 (5 bases). CDR3 length equals 14 residues. Germline lookup yields CDR1 ENHRY and CDR2 SYGVKD. The V and J ends lost 2 bases and 1 base respectively, with 8 bases between them. In nucleotides, the CDR3 is TGTGCCATCAGTGAGGGGGCTACCCAAGAGACCCAGTACTTC. Translation: CAISEGATQETQYF.

This clonotype was counted at least ten times. The gene calls are TRBV20-1 and TRBJ2-3, with D hard to call. Germline CDR1 DFQATT, CDR2 SNEGSKA (reference sequence). The ends were cut back, 2 bases at V and 6 bases at J, with 9 bases in the middle. The CDR3 is 12 amino acids. Here the CDR3 reads CSARPSGDTQYF. The DNA for the CDR3 is TGCAGTGCTAGACCATCTGGGGATACGCAGTATTTT.

The chain joins TRBV10-2 to TRBJ2-2; D is uncertain. Looked up from germline, CDR1 is WSHSY and CDR2 is SAAADI. The CDR3 totals 14 residues. The ends were cut back, 6 bases at V and 6 bases at J, with 14 bases in the middle. CDR3: CASSITVTAGELFF. The CDR3 DNA is TGCGCCAGCAGCATAACAGTAACGGCCGGGGAGCTGTTTTTT.

In this sample, this clonotype is medium-sized. The CDR3 coding sequence is TGCAGTGCTACCGAGTGGGAGGGGTACAATGAGCAGTTCTTC. It specifies CSATEWEGYNEQFF. This sequence joins TRBV20-1 and TRBJ2-1; 7 nucleotides line up with TRBD2. The CDR3 covers 14 residues. Losses at the gene ends were 4 bases for V and 4 bases for J; bases not matched to a gene: 7. CDR1 is DFQATT, CDR2 SNEGSKA, per germline (reference sequence).

This clonotype was counted ten times or more. The V gene is TRBV12-3 or TRBV12-4, the J gene TRBJ2-5; 8 nucleotides align to TRBD1. J lost 5 bases, V lost 5 bases, and 4 bases had no gene match. There are 13 residues in the CDR3. The CDR3 here is CASSIGQGETQYF. As DNA, the CDR3 is TGTGCCAGCAGTATAGGACAGGGTGAGACCCAGTACTTC.

This clonotype was detected ten times or more. Here the CDR3 reads CASSFSAGGKSNTEAFF. The CDR3 DNA reads as TGTGCCAGCAGCTTTTCCGCAGGGGGTAAGAGTAACACTGAAGCTTTCTTT. The chain combines TRBV7-9 with TRBJ1-1, with 7 positions matching TRBD1. J gave up 2 bases and V 3 bases, and 12 bases lay outside the gene matches. The CDR3 covers 17 residues. Germline assignment: CDR1 SEHNR and CDR2 FQNEAQ (reference sequence).